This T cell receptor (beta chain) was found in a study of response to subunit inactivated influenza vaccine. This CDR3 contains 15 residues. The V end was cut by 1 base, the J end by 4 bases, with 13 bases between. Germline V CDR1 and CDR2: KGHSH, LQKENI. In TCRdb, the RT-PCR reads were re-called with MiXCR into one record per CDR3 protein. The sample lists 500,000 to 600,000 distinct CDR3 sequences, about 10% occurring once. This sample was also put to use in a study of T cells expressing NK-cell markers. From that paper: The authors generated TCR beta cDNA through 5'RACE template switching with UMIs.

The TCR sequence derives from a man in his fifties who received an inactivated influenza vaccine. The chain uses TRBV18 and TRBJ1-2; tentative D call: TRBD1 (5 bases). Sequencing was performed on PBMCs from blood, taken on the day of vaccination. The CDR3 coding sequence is TGTGCCAGCTCACCACGATCAGGGCAAGGCTATGGCTACACCTTC. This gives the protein CASSPRSGQGYGYTF.